The next 5 T cell receptor beta chains were all read from a single sample in a study of early T cells in non-severe SARS-CoV-2 infection. Each CDR3 protein gets one entry after TCRdb re-called the 5' RACE reads with MiXCR. The sample includes approximately 67,000 distinct CDR3 sequences, 11% seen only once; the top ten take 3.5% to 4%. Sequenced input: whole blood. The source is an adult who was a healthcare worker with PCR-confirmed SARS-CoV-2 infection or an uninfected control (not recorded which).

This clonotype was seen a few times. CDR3 region: CASTSGLQETQYF. The CDR3 DNA reads as TGTGCCAGCACAAGCGGCCTCCAAGAGACCCAGTACTTC. This sequence joins TRBV11-2 and TRBJ2-5, with D perhaps matching TRBD2 (5 bases). The CDR3 is 13 residues long. CDR1 is SGHAT and CDR2 is FQNNGV in the germline V gene. Trimming left V 7 bases short and J 1 base short, with 10 bases between.

This clonotype has at least ten counts. The rearrangement joins TRBV5-1 to TRBJ2-5; 11 bases are shared with TRBD1. Per the germline V gene, CDR1 is SGHRS and CDR2 is YFSETQ. Trimming removed 2 bases from V and 1 base from J; junction bases left unmatched: 4. The CDR3 contains 16 residues. The CDR3 coding sequence is TGCGCCAGCAGCTTTGGTGGGACAGGGGGCCAAGAGACCCAGTACTTC. Its translation: CASSFGGTGGQETQYF. The whole variable domain, remainder taken from reference TRBV5-1 and TRBJ2-5, is KAGVTQTPRYLIKTRGQQVTLSCSPISGHRSVSWYQQTPGQGLQFLFEYFSETQRNKGNFPGRFSGRQFSNSRSEMNVSTLELGDSALYLCASSFGGTGGQETQYFGPGTRLLVL.

The chain uses TRBV7-9 and TRBJ1-1, with TRBD1 matching over 8 bases. Germline CDR1 is SEHNR and CDR2 is FQNEAQ (reference sequence). Trimming at V came to 3 bases and at J to 1 base, leaving 4 bases not matched to a gene. The CDR3 has 15 residues. This CDR3 reads CASSLGDRRNTEAFF. CDR3 in DNA: TGTGCCAGCAGCTTGGGGGACAGGAGGAACACTGAAGCTTTCTTT.

There are a few counts of this clonotype. V gene TRBV7-9 combines with J gene TRBJ2-5, with 8 bases fitting TRBD2. Germline V gene sequence: CDR1 SEHNR, CDR2 FQNEAQ (reference sequence). The CDR3 loop spans 16 amino acids. V shed 10 bases, J shed 7 bases, and the junction held 20 bases outside the gene matches. DNA for the CDR3: TGTGCCACCCAAGGAAGAAGCGGGGGACTAGTCAGGACCCAGTACTTC. Translated, it gives CATQGRSGGLVRTQYF.

A few counts support this clonotype. The V and J genes are TRBV9 and TRBJ2-7; TRBD1 matches at 9 bases. CDR1 is SGDLS and CDR2 is YYNGEE in the germline V gene. J lost 2 bases, V lost 7 bases, and 10 bases had no gene match. The CDR3 length is 15 residues. CDR3 protein: CASVTGTGLPYEQYF. CDR3 bases: TGTGCCAGCGTCACCGGGACAGGGTTACCCTACGAGCAGTACTTC.